The 9 T cell receptor beta chains given below trace back to one sample, sequenced in a study of shared clonotypes between healthy human individuals. The assay was immunoSEQ multiplex PCR, and TCRdb's table has in-frame clones only and misses some. The sample yields over a million clones, around 78% seen once. Sequenced input: memory CD4+ T cells from PBMCs. Subset indicated: CD45RA-negative fraction. All receptors derive from a young man in good health. Some clones in this sample may be carry-over from other donors' samples.

The chain couples TRBV11-1 to TRBJ2-7, with 8 bases lining up with TRBD1. The CDR3 loop spans 14 amino acids. The V and J ends lost 5 bases and 6 bases, in that order; junction bases with no gene match: 9. Germline-derived CDR1 and CDR2 are SGHAT and FQDESV (reference sequence). The CDR3, as DNA: TGTGCCAGCAGCAAGGACAGGGATCGGGGCGAGCAGTACTTC. It codes for CASSKDRDRGEQYF.

In this sample, this clone turned up a few times. This sequence joins TRBV19 and TRBJ2-7, with 9 nucleotides matching TRBD1. Trimming cost V 2 bases and J 4 bases; bases outside gene matches: 6. The CDR3 extends over 15 amino acids. Germline-derived CDR1 and CDR2 are LNHDA and SQIVND (reference sequence). Here the CDR3 reads CASSISRDRVYEQYF. The CDR3 region has the DNA TGTGCCAGTAGTATATCCCGGGACAGGGTATACGAGCAGTACTTC.

On this clone itself: A much larger clone differs by one base, so this may be a read error. This chain uses TRBV6-5 with TRBJ2-5, with D uncertain. The end of the DNA fits TRBJ2-7 better, so the J call may be wrong. Germline values: CDR1 MNHEY, CDR2 SVGAGI. This CDR3 has 11 residues. As DNA, the CDR3 is TGTGCCAGCAGTTACGCCTACGAGCAGTACTTC. It yields the protein CASSYAYEQYF.

This clone was recorded a few times. This rearrangement joins TRBV2 to TRBJ2-5, with D uncertain. CDR3 length: 14 amino acids. V was clipped by 7 bases and J by 0 bases, with 12 bases between them. Looked up from germline, CDR1 is SNHLY and CDR2 is FYNNEI. DNA of the CDR3: TGTGCCAGCAAAGGGCGGCCTTACCAAGAGACCCAGTACTTC. It translates to CASKGRPYQETQYF. Together with reference TRBV2 and TRBJ2-5, the CDR3 gives the full variable domain: EPEVTQTPSHQVTQMGQEVILRCVPISNHLYFYWYRQILGQKVEFLVSFYNNEISEKSEIFDDQFSVERPDGSNFTLKIRSTKLEDSAMYFCASKGRPYQETQYFGPGTRLLVL.

This clone was seen a handful of times. The chain links TRBV5-4 to TRBJ2-1; 8 bases are shared with TRBD2. J gave up 3 bases and V 0 bases, and 2 bases lay outside the gene matches. CDR3 length: 15 amino acids. Per germline, CDR1 SGHNT and CDR2 YYREEE (reference sequence). The DNA for the CDR3 is TGTGCCAGCAGCTTGGAACTAGCGGACTACAATGAGCAGTTCTTC. It translates to CASSLELADYNEQFF.

This clone was detected only once. V and J are TRBV30 and TRBJ1-4; D gene ambiguous. CDR1 and CDR2 (germline): GTSNPN, SVGIG (reference sequence). The CDR3 sequence is 11 residues long. The V gene lost 0 bases and the J gene lost 7 bases, with 3 bases spanning the gap. The CDR3 DNA is TGTGCCTGGAGTGTGGTTGAAAAACTGTTTTTT. Amino acids: CAWSVVEKLFF.

The V gene is TRBV29-1, the J gene TRBJ2-1, with 13 bases lining up with TRBD2. J was trimmed by 5 bases and V by 6 bases; bases with no gene match: 7. Germline CDR1 reads SQVTM; CDR2 reads ANQGSEA. The CDR3 is 15 amino acids. CDR3 sequence: CSVLAGGPLHNEQFF. Here the CDR3 DNA reads TGCAGCGTACTAGCGGGAGGGCCGCTTCACAATGAGCAGTTCTTC.

This chain joins TRBV30 and TRBJ2-7; D not resolved. This CDR3 is built from 11 residues. Germline values: CDR1 GTSNPN, CDR2 SVGIG (reference sequence). V lost 4 bases and J 6 bases, leaving 10 bases between the germline ends. The CDR3 sequence: CAWTASGEQYF. The DNA for the CDR3 is TGTGCCTGGACTGCATCGGGCGAGCAGTACTTC.

The chain employs TRBV7-2 and TRBJ2-3; 7 bases map to TRBD1. Looked up from germline, CDR1 is SGHTA and CDR2 is FQGNSA. The trim removed 5 bases at V and 3 bases at J, leaving 8 bases unmatched. The length of the CDR3 is 15 residues. CDR3 coding DNA: TGTGCCAGCAGCCCGGACAGGATGGTGACAGATACGCAGTATTTT. This translates into CASSPDRMVTDTQYF.